Below, one TCR beta chain is given with its context. The antigen is undetermined. These data originate in a study of CD8+CD57+ T cells in acquired aplastic anemia. About the research overall: The sorted CD4+ and CD8+ cells yielded an average approximately 3 ug of DNA. The study obtained about 10.8 million reads on average for CD4+ cells from healthy donors.

The length of the CDR3 is 13 residues. V shed 7 bases and J shed 5 bases, with 14 bases lying between them. Germline CDR1 LNHDA, CDR2 SQIVND (reference sequence). Regarding the study as a whole: Some 29 shared CD8+ CDR3s appeared highly expressed within patients' immunodominant clones.

Genomic DNA provided the template from which TCR beta VDJ and CDR3 profiles were obtained. TCRdb independently ran MiXCR on the reads; one entry per CDR3 protein. The profile shows more than 100,000 distinct CDR3 sequences, over 45% of them singletons. The sequence came from a human donor in good health, serving as a control. Sequenced sample: sorted CD4+, CD8+, or CD8+CD57+ T cells (not recorded which) from PBMCs. The chain recombines TRBV19 with TRBJ1-1, with a possible D match to TRBD1 (5 bases). DNA of the CDR3: TGTGCCAGTAAGGCGGGGGGTGTAACTGAAGCTTTCTTT. Residues: CASKAGGVTEAFF.